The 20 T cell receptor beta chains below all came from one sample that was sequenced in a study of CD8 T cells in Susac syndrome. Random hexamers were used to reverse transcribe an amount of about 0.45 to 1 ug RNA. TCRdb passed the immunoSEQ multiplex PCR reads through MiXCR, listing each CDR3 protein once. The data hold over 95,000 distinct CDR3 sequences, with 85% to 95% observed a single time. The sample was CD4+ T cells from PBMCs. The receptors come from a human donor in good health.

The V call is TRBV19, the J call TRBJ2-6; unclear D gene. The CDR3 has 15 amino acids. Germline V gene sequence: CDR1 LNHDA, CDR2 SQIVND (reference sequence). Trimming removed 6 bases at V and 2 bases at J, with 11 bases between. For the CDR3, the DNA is TGTGCCAGTAGCGATCGGGCGACTGGGGCCAACGTCCTGACTTTC. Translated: CASSDRATGANVLTF.

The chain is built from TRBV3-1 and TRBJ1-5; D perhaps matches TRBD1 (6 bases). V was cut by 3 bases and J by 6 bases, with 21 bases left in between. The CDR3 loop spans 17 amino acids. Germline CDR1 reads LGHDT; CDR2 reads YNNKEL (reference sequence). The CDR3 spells CASSQSGGSISGQPQHF. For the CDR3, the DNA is TGTGCCAGCAGCCAGAGCGGGGGCTCCATCTCGGGTCAGCCCCAGCATTTT. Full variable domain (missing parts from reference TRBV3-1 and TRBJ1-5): DTAVSQTPKYLVTQMGNDKSIKCEQNLGHDTMYWYKQDSKKFLKIMFSYNNKELIINETVPNRFSPKSPDKAHLNLHINSLELGDSAVYFCASSQSGGSISGQPQHFGDGTRLSIL.

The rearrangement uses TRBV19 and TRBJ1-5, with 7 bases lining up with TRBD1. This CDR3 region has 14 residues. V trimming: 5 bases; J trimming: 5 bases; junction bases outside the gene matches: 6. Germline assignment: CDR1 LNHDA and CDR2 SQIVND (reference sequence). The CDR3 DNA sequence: TGTGCCAGTAGTCTGGGACAGCAAGATCAGCCCCAGCATTTT. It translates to CASSLGQQDQPQHF.

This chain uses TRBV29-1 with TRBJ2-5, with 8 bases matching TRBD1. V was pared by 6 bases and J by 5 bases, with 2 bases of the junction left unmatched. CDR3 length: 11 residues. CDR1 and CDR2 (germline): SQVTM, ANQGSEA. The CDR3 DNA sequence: TGCAGCGTGGACAGGGATGAGACCCAGTACTTC. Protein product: CSVDRDETQYF.

This CDR3 reads CASSPPGVLKSNTEAFF. The DNA of the CDR3 is TGTGCCAGCTCACCACCAGGCGTACTCAAAAGCAACACTGAAGCTTTCTTT. The chain has TRBV18 and TRBJ1-1; no definite D call. CDR3 length equals 17 residues. The V and J ends lost 0 bases and 2 bases respectively, with 16 bases between them. Per germline, CDR1 KGHSH and CDR2 LQKENI.

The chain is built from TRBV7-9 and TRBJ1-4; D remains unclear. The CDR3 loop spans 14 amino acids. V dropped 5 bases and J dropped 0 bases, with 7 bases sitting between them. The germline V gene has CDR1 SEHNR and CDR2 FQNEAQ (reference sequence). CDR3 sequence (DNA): TGTGCCAGCAGCCCCGAGCCAACTAATGAAAAACTGTTTTTT. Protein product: CASSPEPTNEKLFF. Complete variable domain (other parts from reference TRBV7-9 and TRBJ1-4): DTGVSQNPRHKITKRGQNVTFRCDPISEHNRLYWYRQTLGQGPEFLTYFQNEAQLEKSRLLSDRFSAERPKGSFSTLEIQRTEQGDSAMYLCASSPEPTNEKLFFGSGTQLSVL.

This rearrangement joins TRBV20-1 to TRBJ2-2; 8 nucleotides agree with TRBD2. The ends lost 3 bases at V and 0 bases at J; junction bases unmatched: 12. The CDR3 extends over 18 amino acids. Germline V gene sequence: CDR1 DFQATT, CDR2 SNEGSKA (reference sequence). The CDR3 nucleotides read TGCAGTGCTAGGGATCCGAGGGGACTAGTGCCGAACACCGGGGAGCTGTTTTTT. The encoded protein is CSARDPRGLVPNTGELFF.

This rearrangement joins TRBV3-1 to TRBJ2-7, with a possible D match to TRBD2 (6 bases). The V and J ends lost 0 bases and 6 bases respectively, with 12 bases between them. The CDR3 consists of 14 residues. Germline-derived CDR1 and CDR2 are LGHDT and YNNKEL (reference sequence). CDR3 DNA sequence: TGTGCCAGCAGCCAAGATCCGACTAGAGGCGAGCAGTACTTC. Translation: CASSQDPTRGEQYF.

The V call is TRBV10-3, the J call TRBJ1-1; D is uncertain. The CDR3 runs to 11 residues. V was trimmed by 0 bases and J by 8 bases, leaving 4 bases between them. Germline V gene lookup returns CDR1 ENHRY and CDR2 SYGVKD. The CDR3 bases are TGTGCCATCAGTGAGTCTAAGGAAGCTTTCTTT. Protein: CAISESKEAFF.

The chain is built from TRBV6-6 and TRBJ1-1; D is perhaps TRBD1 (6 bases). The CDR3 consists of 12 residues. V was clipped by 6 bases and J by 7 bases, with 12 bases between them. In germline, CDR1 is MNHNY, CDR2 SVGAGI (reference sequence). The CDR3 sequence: CASSQDSLEAFF. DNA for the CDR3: TGTGCCAGCAGCCAGGACAGTCTTGAAGCTTTCTTT.

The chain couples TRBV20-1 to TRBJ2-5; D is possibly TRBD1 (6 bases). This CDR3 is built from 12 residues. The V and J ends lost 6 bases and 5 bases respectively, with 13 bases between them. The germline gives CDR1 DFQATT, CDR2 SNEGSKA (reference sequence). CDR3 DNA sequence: TGCAGTGCCGGACAGACCGGGGAGACCCAGTACTTC. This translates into CSAGQTGETQYF.

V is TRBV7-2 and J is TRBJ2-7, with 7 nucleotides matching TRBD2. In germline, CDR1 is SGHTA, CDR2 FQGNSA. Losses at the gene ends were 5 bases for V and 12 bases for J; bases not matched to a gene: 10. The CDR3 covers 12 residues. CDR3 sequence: CASSPAGLEWYF. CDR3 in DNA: TGTGCCAGCAGCCCGGCCGGACTAGAGTGGTACTTC. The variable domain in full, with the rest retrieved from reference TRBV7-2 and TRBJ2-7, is GAGVSQSPSNKVTEKGKDVELRCDPISGHTALYWYRQSLGQGLEFLIYFQGNSAPDKSGLPSDRFSAERTGGSVSTLTIQRTQQEDSAVYLCASSPAGLEWYFGPGTRLTVT.

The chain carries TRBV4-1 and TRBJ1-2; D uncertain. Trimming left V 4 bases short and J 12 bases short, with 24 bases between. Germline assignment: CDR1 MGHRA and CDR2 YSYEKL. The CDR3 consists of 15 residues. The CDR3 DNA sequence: TGCGCCAGCAGCCCCCTCTCGGAGAGAAGGCACCAGAACACCTTC. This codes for CASSPLSERRHQNTF.

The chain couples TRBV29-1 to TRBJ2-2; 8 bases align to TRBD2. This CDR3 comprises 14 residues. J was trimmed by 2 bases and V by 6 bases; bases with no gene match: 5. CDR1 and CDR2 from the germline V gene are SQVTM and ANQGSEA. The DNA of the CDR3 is TGCAGCGTCAGGACTAGCCCCAACACCGGGGAGCTGTTTTTT. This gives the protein CSVRTSPNTGELFF.

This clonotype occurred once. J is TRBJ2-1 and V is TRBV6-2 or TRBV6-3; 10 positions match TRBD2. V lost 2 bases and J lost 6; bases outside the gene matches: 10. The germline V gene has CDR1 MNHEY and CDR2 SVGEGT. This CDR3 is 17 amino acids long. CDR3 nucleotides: TGTGCCAGCAGTTACACGCCAGCGGGGGGGCCGGGCAATGAGCAGTTCTTC. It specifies CASSYTPAGGPGNEQFF.

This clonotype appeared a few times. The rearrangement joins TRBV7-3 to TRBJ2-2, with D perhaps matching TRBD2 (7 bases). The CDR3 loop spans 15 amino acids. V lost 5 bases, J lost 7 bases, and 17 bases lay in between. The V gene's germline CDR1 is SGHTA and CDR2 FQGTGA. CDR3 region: CASSPSGGRGGELFF. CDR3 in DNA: TGTGCCAGCAGCCCCTCCGGGGGGCGGGGCGGGGAGCTGTTTTTT.

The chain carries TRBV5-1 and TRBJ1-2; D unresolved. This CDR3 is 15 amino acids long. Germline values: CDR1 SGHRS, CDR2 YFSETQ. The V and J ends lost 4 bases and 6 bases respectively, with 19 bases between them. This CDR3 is CASSGYGGDANGYTF. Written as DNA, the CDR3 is TGCGCCAGCAGCGGTTACGGCGGGGATGCAAATGGCTACACCTTC.

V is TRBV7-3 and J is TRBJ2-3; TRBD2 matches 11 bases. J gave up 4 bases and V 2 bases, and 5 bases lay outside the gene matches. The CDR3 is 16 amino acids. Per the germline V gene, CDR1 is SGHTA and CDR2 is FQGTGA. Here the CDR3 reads CASSLLAGGGPDTQYF. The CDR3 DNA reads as TGTGCCAGCAGCTTACTAGCGGGAGGTGGACCAGATACGCAGTATTTT.

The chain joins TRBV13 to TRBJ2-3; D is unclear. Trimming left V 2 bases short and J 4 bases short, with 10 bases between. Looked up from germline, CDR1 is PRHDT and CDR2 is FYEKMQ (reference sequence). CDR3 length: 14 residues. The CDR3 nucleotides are TGTGCCAGCAGCTTATATGGCGGCGCAGATACGCAGTATTTT. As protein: CASSLYGGADTQYF. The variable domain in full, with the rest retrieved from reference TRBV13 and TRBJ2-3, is AAGVIQSPRHLIKEKRETATLKCYPIPRHDTVYWYQQGPGQDPQFLISFYEKMQSDKGSIPDRFSAQQFSDYHSELNMSSLELGDSALYFCASSLYGGADTQYFGPGTRLTVL.

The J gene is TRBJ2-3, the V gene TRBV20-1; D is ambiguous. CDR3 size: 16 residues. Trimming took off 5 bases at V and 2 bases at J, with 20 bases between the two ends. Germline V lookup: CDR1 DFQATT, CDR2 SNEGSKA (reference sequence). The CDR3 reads CSADGRMGKITDTQYF. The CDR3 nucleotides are TGCAGTGCTGATGGGCGAATGGGAAAGATCACAGATACGCAGTATTTT.